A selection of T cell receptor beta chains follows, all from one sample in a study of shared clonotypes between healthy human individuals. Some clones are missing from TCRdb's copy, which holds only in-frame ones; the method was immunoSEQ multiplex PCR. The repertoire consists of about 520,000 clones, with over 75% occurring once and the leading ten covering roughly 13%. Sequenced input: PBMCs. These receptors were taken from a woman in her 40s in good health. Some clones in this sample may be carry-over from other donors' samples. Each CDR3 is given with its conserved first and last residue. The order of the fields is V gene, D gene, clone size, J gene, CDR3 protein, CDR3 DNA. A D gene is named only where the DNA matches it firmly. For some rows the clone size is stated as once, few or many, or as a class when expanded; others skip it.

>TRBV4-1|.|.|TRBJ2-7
CASSHASSVYEQYF
TGCGCCAGCAGCCACGCCTCCAGTGTCTACGAGCAGTACTTC
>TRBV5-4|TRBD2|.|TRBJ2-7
CASSGTSGISYEQYF
TGTGCCAGCAGTGGGACTAGCGGGATCTCCTACGAGCAGTACTTC
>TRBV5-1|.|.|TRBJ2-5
CASSFRDLQETQYF
TGCGCCAGCAGCTTCCGGGACTTACAAGAGACCCAGTACTTC
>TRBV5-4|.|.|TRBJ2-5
CASSLTGAQETQYF
TGTGCCAGCAGCTTAACCGGGGCACAAGAGACCCAGTACTTC
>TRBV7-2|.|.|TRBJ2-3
CASSSRRRDTDTQYF
TGTGCCAGCAGCTCTCGAAGGCGGGACACAGATACGCAGTATTTT
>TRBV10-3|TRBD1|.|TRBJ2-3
CATETTGLADTQYF
TGTGCCACCGAAACGACAGGGTTGGCAGATACGCAGTATTTT
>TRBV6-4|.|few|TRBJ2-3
CASSGRWGAARADTQYF
TGTGCCAGCAGTGGGCGATGGGGGGCGGCCAGAGCAGATACGCAGTATTTT
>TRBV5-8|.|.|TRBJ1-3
CASSLVSSGNTIYF
TGTGCCAGCAGCTTGGTGAGCTCTGGAAACACCATATATTTT
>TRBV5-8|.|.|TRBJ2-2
CASSRSSQGRNTGELFF
TGTGCCAGCAGCCGAAGCAGCCAGGGACGGAACACCGGGGAGCTGTTTTTT
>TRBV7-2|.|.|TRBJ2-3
CASSLAGFTDTQYF
TGTGCCAGCAGCTTAGCGGGATTCACAGATACGCAGTATTTT
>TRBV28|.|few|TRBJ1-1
CASIEPGMNTEAFF
TGTGCCAGCATTGAGCCAGGGATGAACACTGAAGCTTTCTTT
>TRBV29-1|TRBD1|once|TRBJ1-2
CSVGQGAAGYTF
TGCAGCGTTGGACAGGGAGCTGCTGGCTACACCTTC
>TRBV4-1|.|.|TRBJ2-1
CASSLGMSRDNEQFF
TGCGCCAGCAGCCTCGGCATGAGTCGTGACAATGAGCAGTTCTTC
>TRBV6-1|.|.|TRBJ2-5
CASSEIQQETQYF
TGTGCCAGCAGTGAAATCCAGCAAGAGACCCAGTACTTC
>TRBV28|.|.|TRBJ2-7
CASRGGPYEQYF
TGTGCCAGCAGGGGCGGGCCCTACGAGCAGTACTTC
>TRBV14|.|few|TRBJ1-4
CASSQGRRGEKLFF
TGTGCCAGCAGCCAAGGGCGCCGCGGTGAAAAACTGTTTTTT
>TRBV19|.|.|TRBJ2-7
CASSFGSSYEQYF
TGTGCCAGTAGTTTCGGTAGCTCCTACGAGCAGTACTTC
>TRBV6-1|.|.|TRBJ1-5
CASSQTVSNQPQHF
TGTGCCAGCAGTCAGACTGTTAGCAATCAGCCCCAGCATTTT
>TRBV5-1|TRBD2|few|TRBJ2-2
CASQPWTSWGGELFF
TGCGCCAGCCAGCCCTGGACTAGCTGGGGCGGGGAGCTGTTTTTT
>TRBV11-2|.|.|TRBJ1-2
CASSSLRGENYGYTF
TGTGCCAGCAGCTCCCTTAGGGGGGAGAACTATGGCTACACCTTC
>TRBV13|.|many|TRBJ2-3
CASSLGEGTDTQYF
TGTGCCAGCAGCTTAGGCGAAGGCACAGATACGCAGTATTTT
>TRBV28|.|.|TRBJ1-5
CASRTPGRENQPQHF
TGTGCCAGCAGGACTCCAGGACGGGAAAATCAGCCCCAGCATTTT
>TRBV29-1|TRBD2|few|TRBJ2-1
CSVADQGLAGEVTFF
TGCAGCGTTGCTGACCAGGGACTAGCGGGAGAAGTCACGTTCTTC
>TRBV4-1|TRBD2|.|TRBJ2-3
CASSRRLAGDVPDTQYF
TGCGCCAGCAGCCGGAGACTAGCGGGAGATGTCCCAGATACGCAGTATTTT
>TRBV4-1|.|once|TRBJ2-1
CASSRTGAGLYNEQFF
TGCGCCAGCAGCCGAACGGGGGCGGGCCTTTACAATGAGCAGTTCTTC
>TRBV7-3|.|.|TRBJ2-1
CASSQGAGTTRFF
TGTGCCAGCAGCCAGGGGGCCGGGACTACTCGGTTCTTC
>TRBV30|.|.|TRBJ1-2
CAWSELFNYGYTF
TGTGCCTGGAGTGAACTTTTCAATTATGGCTACACCTTC
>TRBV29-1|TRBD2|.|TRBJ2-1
CSVTGLAGNEQFF
TGCAGCGTTACTGGACTAGCAGGAAATGAGCAGTTCTTC
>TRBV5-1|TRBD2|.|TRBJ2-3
CASSSGLAGRIGTQYF
TGCGCCAGCAGCTCGGGACTAGCGGGAAGGATAGGTACGCAGTATTTT